This T cell receptor beta chain appears in the sequencing data of a study of CD8 T cells in Susac syndrome. CDR1 and CDR2 from the germline V gene are LGHDT and YNNKEL (reference sequence). V lost 4 bases and J 4 bases, leaving 16 bases between the germline ends. The CDR3 covers 15 residues. Random hexamers primed reverse transcription of about 0.5 to 1 ug RNA. Amplification of TCR beta CDR3 across 54 Vbeta and 13 Jbeta was performed with immunoSEQ multiplex PCR. TCRdb processed the immunoSEQ multiplex PCR reads anew with MiXCR; each CDR3 protein has one entry. The profile shows 140,000 or so distinct CDR3 sequences, approximately 95% of them singletons.

The TCR originated in a human donor with multiple sclerosis. The source material was CD4+ T cells from PBMCs. The chain joins TRBV3-1 to TRBJ2-5; tentative D call: TRBD2 (5 bases). As DNA, the CDR3 is TGTGCCAGCAGCCCCCTACGGTCCCGGGGAGAGACCCAGTACTTC. Protein: CASSPLRSRGETQYF.